These 25 T cell receptor beta chains were sequenced from one sample in a study of blood T cells in healthy people across ages. Then a second PCR, running about 6 to 12 cycles, was carried out with a sample-barcoded 5' primer and a J-beta primer mix. TCRdb redid the calling of the 5' RACE reads with MiXCR, one entry per CDR3 protein. The repertoire has roughly 640,000 distinct CDR3 sequences, approximately 30% of them found once; the top ten carry approximately 14%. Material: blood. The source is an elderly woman in good health.

This clonotype occurred many times. The chain couples TRBV20-1 to TRBJ2-5; 8 bases agree with TRBD2. CDR3 length: 14 amino acids. Germline V CDR1 and CDR2: DFQATT, SNEGSKA (reference sequence). Losses at the gene ends were 5 bases for V and 3 bases for J; bases not matched to a gene: 8. The DNA for the CDR3 is TGCAGTGCTCCGCGGGGGGATGATAAAGAGACCCAGTACTTC. It is translated as CSAPRGDDKETQYF.

This clonotype was detected once. This may arise from a read error, as a much more abundant clone is one base away. The chain links TRBV7-2 to TRBJ1-2, with D hard to call. CDR3 size: 13 residues. Germline CDR1 SGHTA, CDR2 FQGNSA. CDR3 sequence reads: CVSSLGFPLGYTF. Here the CDR3 DNA reads TGTGTCAGCAGCTTGGGTTTCCCTCTTGGCTACACCTTC.

Concerning this clonotype: A much larger clone differs from this one at a single base, so this may be a read error. The gene calls are TRBV30 and TRBJ2-7, with a tentative D call TRBD1 (5 bases). In germline, CDR1 is GTSNPN, CDR2 SVGIG (reference sequence). CDR3 length: 14 amino acids. The DNA for the CDR3 is TGTGCCTGGACCCATCAGGGTCGATTCTACGGGCAGTACTTC. It yields the protein CAWTHQGRFYGQYF.

With regard to this clonotype: One base away lies a much larger clone, so this may be a sequencing read error. The chain links TRBV5-5 to TRBJ2-5, with 8 bases fitting TRBD2. Germline-derived CDR1 and CDR2 are SGHKS and YYEKEE (reference sequence). This CDR3 has 15 amino acids. Losses at the gene ends were 3 bases for V and 3 bases for J; bases not matched to a gene: 7. CDR3: CASSWRGDHKETQYF. CDR3 sequence (DNA): TGTGCCAGCAGCTGGCGGGGGGACCATAAAGAGACCCAGTACTTC.

The chain uses TRBV28 and TRBJ2-5, with D perhaps TRBD2 (6 bases). Germline CDR1 MDHEN, CDR2 SYDVKM. Trimming stripped 8 bases from V and 11 bases from J, with 15 bases between. This CDR3 region has 11 residues. CDR3 DNA sequence: TGTGCCAGCGCTGGGAGGAGTGAGCAGTACTTC. Its translation: CASAGRSEQYF.

A note on this clonotype: This may arise from a read error, as a much more abundant clone is one base away. The chain uses TRBV3-1 and TRBJ2-3; a possible D gene is TRBD2 (5 bases). Trimming cost V 2 bases and J 1 base, with 10 bases left between them. The CDR3 has 15 amino acids. Germline V gene data show CDR1 as LGHDT and CDR2 as YNNKEL (reference sequence). The CDR3 DNA follows: TGTGCCAGCAGCCAAATGCACGGGGGCACAGATACGCAGTATTTT. It specifies CASSQMHGGTDTQYF.

There are many counts of this clonotype. This chain joins TRBV5-6 and TRBJ2-3; 7 bases align to TRBD1. The ends lost 2 bases at V and 0 bases at J; junction bases unmatched: 9. Per germline, CDR1 SGHDT and CDR2 YYEEEE. The CDR3 totals 17 residues. CDR3 region: CASSFRGRQASTDTQYF. The CDR3 DNA reads TGTGCCAGCAGCTTTAGGGGGCGCCAAGCAAGCACAGATACGCAGTATTTT.

To note about this clonotype: A much larger clone differs from this one at a single base, so this may be a read error. J is TRBJ1-1 and V is TRBV20-1; 7 bases are shared with TRBD1. Per the germline V gene, CDR1 is DFQATT and CDR2 is SNEGSKA (reference sequence). Germline trimming cut 7 bases from V and 2 bases from J; bases unmatched to any gene: 10. The length of the CDR3 is 14 residues. Written as DNA, the CDR3 is TGCAGTGTTAGCACGGGACAGCCTAACACTGAAGCTTTCTTT. Protein product: CSVSTGQPNTEAFF.

This clonotype was detected ten times or more. This sequence joins TRBV20-1 and TRBJ2-3; D is unclear. The germline V and J ends were trimmed by 4 bases and 0 bases, with 14 bases remaining between them. Germline CDR1 and CDR2: DFQATT and SNEGSKA (reference sequence). The CDR3 is made up of 15 amino acids. The CDR3 DNA reads TGCAGTGCTACCCCCTTGACGGTTAGCACAGATACGCAGTATTTT. It encodes CSATPLTVSTDTQYF.

About this clonotype: A single base separates this from a much larger clone, so it may be a read error. The chain recombines TRBV5-1 with TRBJ2-5; D is uncertain. V was clipped by 0 bases and J by 11 bases, with 11 bases between them. CDR1 and CDR2 from the germline V gene are SGHRS and YFSETQ. The CDR3 spans 12 residues. DNA of the CDR3: TGCGCCAGCAGCTTGGGACATGATCCGCAGTACTTC. It encodes CASSLGHDPQYF. The entire variable domain, with the rest obtained from reference TRBV5-1 and TRBJ2-5, is as follows: KAGVTQTPRYLIKTRGQQVTLSCSPISGHRSVSWYQQTPGQGLQFLFEYFSETQRNKGNFPGRFSGRQFSNSRSEMNVSTLELGDSALYLCASSLGHDPQYFGPGTRLLVL.

On this clonotype itself: A read error may be the cause here, since a much bigger clone is one base away. This chain uses TRBV20-1 with TRBJ2-1; D unresolved. The assigned J gene may be wrong: the sequence end matches TRBJ2-7 better. The CDR3 totals 15 residues. Germline CDR1 reads DFQATT; CDR2 reads SNEGSKA (reference sequence). The CDR3: CSARDSRSAYNEQYF. CDR3 DNA sequence: TGCAGTGCTAGAGATTCCCGGAGCGCCTACAATGAGCAGTACTTC.

This clonotype was detected many times. This chain uses TRBV5-1 with TRBJ2-7; D is tentatively TRBD1 or TRBD2 (6 bases each). The length of the CDR3 is 16 residues. The germline V gene has CDR1 SGHRS and CDR2 YFSETQ. With 5 bases removed from V and 4 bases from J, the gap between germline ends came to 22 bases. DNA for the CDR3: TGCGCCAGCAGTGACCTGCTAGGGGGGACGCTTTACGAGCAGTACTTC. It codes for CASSDLLGGTLYEQYF.

On this clonotype: A much larger clone sits a single nucleotide away, making a read error possible. V usage is TRBV20-1 and J usage is TRBJ2-7; 7 bases are shared with TRBD2. V lost 6 bases and J lost 5; bases outside the gene matches: 16. Germline-derived CDR1 and CDR2 are DFQATT and SNEGSKA (reference sequence). The CDR3 runs to 15 residues. DNA for the CDR3: TGCAGTGCAAATCCCTTCAGCGGGGCGTCCCACGAGCAGTACTTC. Its translation is CSANPFSGASHEQYF.

Notes on this clonotype: This may stem from a read error, because a much larger clone lies one nucleotide away. The J gene is TRBJ2-2, the V gene TRBV28; D is ambiguous. The CDR3 loop spans 13 amino acids. From germline, CDR1 is MDHEN and CDR2 SYDVKM. The ends were cut back, 6 bases at V and 2 bases at J, with 7 bases in the middle. The CDR3 nucleotides are TGTGCCAGCAGCCCCTTTAACACCGGGGAGCTGTTTTTT. This sequence encodes CASSPFNTGELFF.

The DNA for the CDR3 is TGTGCCAGTAGAGGATTCAACACCGGGGAGCTGTTTTTT. Translation: CASRGFNTGELFF. The J gene is TRBJ2-2, the V gene TRBV6-2 or TRBV6-3; D gene unclear. V lost 9 bases and J 2 bases, leaving 10 bases between the germline ends. The CDR3 contains 13 residues. Germline CDR1 is MNHEY and CDR2 is SVGEGT.

On this clonotype itself: A much larger clone differs from this one at a single base, so this may be a read error. Because it lacks the conserved phenylalanine or tryptophan at the end, this CDR3 is likely a read error. The chain has TRBV25-1 and TRBJ2-2; no clear D gene. The ends were cut back, 5 bases at V and 6 bases at J, with 7 bases in the middle. The germline V gene encodes CDR1 MGHDK and CDR2 SYGVNS. The CDR3 is made up of 12 amino acids. CDR3: CASSPIAGELFL. The CDR3 DNA sequence: TGTGCCAGCAGTCCTATAGCCGGGGAGCTGTTTCTT.

This clonotype was counted between two and nine times. A much larger clonotype is one base distant, so this may be a read error. V usage is TRBV28 and J usage is TRBJ2-7, with D tentatively TRBD1 or TRBD2 (5 bases each). The germline V gene encodes CDR1 MDHEN and CDR2 SYDVKM. This CDR3 comprises 13 residues. Trimming pared 8 bases from V and 3 bases from J, leaving 14 bases between. CDR3 nucleotide sequence: TGTGCCAGCGCCCTGGGGGTTCGCTACGAGCAGTACTTC. This sequence encodes CASALGVRYEQYF.

The chain links TRBV20-1 to TRBJ2-3; D gene unclear. This CDR3 has 14 residues. Per the germline V gene, CDR1 is DFQATT and CDR2 is SNEGSKA (reference sequence). Trimming left V 6 bases short and J 4 bases short, with 17 bases between. DNA of the CDR3: TGCAGTGCGTTGGGGTGGAGTTCGGCAGATACGCAGTATTTT. Translation gives CSALGWSSADTQYF.

Ten or more counts support this clonotype. The chain carries TRBV12-3 or TRBV12-4 and TRBJ2-3, with 9 bases identical to TRBD1. V lost 8 bases and J lost 9; bases outside the gene matches: 6. The CDR3 runs to 12 residues. The CDR3, as DNA: TGTGCCAGCTCCGGGACAGGGCGAACGCAGTATTTT. Amino acids: CASSGTGRTQYF.

This clonotype came up many times. A read error may be the cause here, since a much bigger clone is one base away. The chain combines TRBV5-1 with TRBJ2-7; no firm D call. In germline, CDR1 is SGHRS, CDR2 YFSETQ. The CDR3 has 14 amino acids. V lost 3 bases, J lost 5 bases, and 15 bases lay in between. The CDR3 sequence: CASSWLRPTDEQYF. The CDR3 nucleotides are TGCGCCAGCAGCTGGCTTCGGCCAACCGACGAGCAGTACTTC.

The CDR3, as DNA: TGTGCCAGCAGCATCCGGGACAGGAATGAAAAACTGTTTTTT. Amino acids: CASSIRDRNEKLFF. The genes are TRBV7-8 and TRBJ1-4, with 8 bases identical to TRBD1. V lost 5 bases to trimming and J lost 5 bases; unmatched junction nucleotides: 4. The CDR3 has 14 amino acids. From germline, CDR1 is SGHVS and CDR2 FQNEAQ.

Note on this clonotype: This sequence may be a read error, since a much larger clone differs from it by one base. The chain couples TRBV7-2 to TRBJ2-5; D might be TRBD1 (6 bases). Trimming took off 5 bases at V and 2 bases at J, with 12 bases between the two ends. The germline V gene encodes CDR1 SGHTA and CDR2 FQGNSA. The CDR3 contains 14 residues. CDR3 sequence (DNA): TGTGCCAGCAGCGGGGACATCTGGCAAGAGACCCAGTACTTC. This sequence encodes CASSGDIWQETQYF.

The chain carries TRBV7-9 and TRBJ1-2, with 7 bases that match TRBD1. The CDR3 spans 15 residues. In germline, CDR1 is SEHNR, CDR2 FQNEAQ (reference sequence). V gave up 5 bases and J gave up 7 bases; unmatched junction bases: 13. The CDR3: CASSARGVYGSGYTF. In nucleotides, the CDR3 is TGTGCCAGCAGCGCCAGGGGGGTCTACGGTAGTGGCTACACCTTC.

This clonotype was picked up many times. The chain carries TRBV5-1 and TRBJ2-3, with 16 bases identical to TRBD2. Trimming removed 3 bases from V and 3 bases from J; junction bases left unmatched: 1. The CDR3 has 16 amino acids. Germline V gene sequence: CDR1 SGHRS, CDR2 YFSETQ. The CDR3 sequence is CASSSGLAGGTDTQYF. The DNA for the CDR3 is TGCGCCAGCAGCTCGGGACTAGCGGGGGGGACAGATACGCAGTATTTT. The variable domain in full, completed from reference TRBV5-1 and TRBJ2-3, reads KAGVTQTPRYLIKTRGQQVTLSCSPISGHRSVSWYQQTPGQGLQFLFEYFSETQRNKGNFPGRFSGRQFSNSRSEMNVSTLELGDSALYLCASSSGLAGGTDTQYFGPGTRLTVL.

This clonotype occurred many times. The chain is built from TRBV7-9 and TRBJ2-5; 9 bases line up with TRBD2. The germline V gene encodes CDR1 SEHNR and CDR2 FQNEAQ (reference sequence). This CDR3 spans 16 amino acids. V trimming: 5 bases; J trimming: 0 bases; junction bases outside the gene matches: 7. CDR3 bases: TGTGCCAGCAGCCAACGGACTAGCGCGGACCAAGAGACCCAGTACTTC. Translated: CASSQRTSADQETQYF. Variable domain in full (rest from reference TRBV7-9 and TRBJ2-5): DTGVSQNPRHKITKRGQNVTFRCDPISEHNRLYWYRQTLGQGPEFLTYFQNEAQLEKSRLLSDRFSAERPKGSFSTLEIQRTEQGDSAMYLCASSQRTSADQETQYFGPGTRLLVL.